This T cell receptor (beta chain) emerged from a study of Graves' ophthalmopathy and Graves' hyperthyroidism. The overall study: Calling hyperthyroidism stable required that no ophthalmopathy show up within 18 months of follow-up. Whole-study results and caveats: A majority of expanded thyroid clonotypes exceeding 0.001 frequency were likewise present in blood. Researchers report that a 13-signature model separated ophthalmopathy from stable hyperthyroidism, posting 85% to 90% sensitivity and 65% to 82% specificity.

RNA transcripts provided the template for amplifying TCR beta CDR3 regions. Amplification began with first-round RT-PCR using HTBI primers, then second-round multiplex PCR was performed. TCRdb processed the multiplex PCR reads anew with MiXCR; each CDR3 protein has one entry. The sample includes some 1.1 million distinct CDR3 sequences, about two fifths seen only once; the top ten take over 8.5%. CDR1 is SEHNR and CDR2 is FQNEAQ in the germline V gene (reference sequence). Losses at the gene ends were 5 bases for V and 4 bases for J; bases not matched to a gene: 9. The CDR3 sequence is 15 residues long. A remark on this clonotype: Its antigen remains unidentified. Possible read error: a much larger clone is one base away.

The rearrangement uses TRBV7-9 and TRBJ1-2; 8 bases are a match to TRBD1. Sequenced: peripheral blood or thyroid tissue (not recorded which). The source is an adult man with Graves' hyperthyroidism. CDR3 nucleotides: TGTGCCAGCAGCCTAGAAACAGGGGGAGCCTATGGCTACACCTTC. Its protein product is CASSLETGGAYGYTF.